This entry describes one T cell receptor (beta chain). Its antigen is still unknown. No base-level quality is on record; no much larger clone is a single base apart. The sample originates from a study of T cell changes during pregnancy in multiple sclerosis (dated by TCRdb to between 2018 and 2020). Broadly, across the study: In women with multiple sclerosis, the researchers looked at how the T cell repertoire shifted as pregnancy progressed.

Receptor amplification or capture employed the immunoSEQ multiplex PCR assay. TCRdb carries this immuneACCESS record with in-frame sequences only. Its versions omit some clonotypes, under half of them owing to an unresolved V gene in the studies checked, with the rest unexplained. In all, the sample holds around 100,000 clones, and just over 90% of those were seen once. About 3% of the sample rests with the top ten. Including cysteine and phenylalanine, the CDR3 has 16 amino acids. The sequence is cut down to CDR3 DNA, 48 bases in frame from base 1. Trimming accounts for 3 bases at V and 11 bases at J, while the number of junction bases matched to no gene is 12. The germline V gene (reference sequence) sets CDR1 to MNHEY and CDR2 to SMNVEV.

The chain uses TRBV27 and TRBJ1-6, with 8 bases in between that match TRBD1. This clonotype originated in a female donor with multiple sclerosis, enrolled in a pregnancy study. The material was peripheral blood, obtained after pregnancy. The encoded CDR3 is CASSFRQGNGRTPLHF. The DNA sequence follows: TGTGCCAGCAGTTTCAGACAGGGGAACGGGAGAACACCCCTCCACTTT.